This T cell receptor (beta chain) was identified during a study of regulatory T cells in long-lasting Graves disease. Study results and caveats: Among samples with persistent disease, TRBV28, TRBJ1-2 and TRBJ2-5 were favored.

Time point defined: newly diagnosed GD, antithyroid drugs for less than 3 months. The TCR library was made from RNA extracted from PBMCs. This clonotype was found many times. No antigen is known for it. CDR3 regions were amplified by Arm-PCR using iRepertoire HTBI primers to build TCR beta libraries. MiXCR, applied by TCRdb to the multiplex PCR reads, yields one record per CDR3 protein. The sample has 450,000 to 500,000 distinct CDR3 sequences, about 17% seen once; the top ten hold more than 9%. The CDR3 spans 14 residues. CDR1 and CDR2 (germline): MNHEY, SVGEGT. V dropped 0 bases and J dropped 8; count of bases not matched to a gene: 5. The same sample was also studied in work on T cells in Graves' hyperthyroidism and ophthalmopathy. That report adds: Orbital computed tomography and thyroid ultrasound, together with serum TRAb and thyroxine and clinical symptoms, were used for diagnoses.

The clonotype originates from a man aged 35-49 years with Graves disease. The gene calls are TRBV6-2 or TRBV6-3 and TRBJ1-2; 8 bases are a match to TRBD1. Sequencing was performed on peripheral blood mononuclear cells (PBMCs), taken at new diagnosis, from a patient treated with antithyroid drugs. The CDR3 is CASSYSDRAGGYTF. CDR3 in DNA: TGTGCCAGCAGTTACTCGGACAGGGCGGGCGGCTACACCTTC.